This entry features one TCR beta chain sequence. Documented time point: blood 4 weeks post-SBRT, at nephrectomy. Treatment of the sample: 15 Gy SBRT to primary tumor, nephrectomy 4 weeks later. The sample originates from a study of radiation and T cells in renal cell carcinoma. This table comes from immunoSEQ multiplex PCR, and its TCRdb copy is limited to in-frame clones, with some not included. This sample has about 78,000 clones; about 89% occur once, and the top ten carry approximately 6.2%. The germline V gene encodes CDR1 LGHNA and CDR2 YNFKEQ. The CDR3 runs to 15 residues. V was trimmed by 0 bases and J by 2 bases, leaving 8 bases between them.

The sequence derives from a woman in her seventies with renal cell carcinoma. This sequence joins TRBV4-2 and TRBJ1-3; D gene unclear. Specimen: blood, collected from a patient whose treatment included radiotherapy and nephrectomy. CDR3: CASSQEDTAGNTIYF. Written as DNA, the CDR3 is TGTGCCAGCAGCCAAGAGGATACAGCTGGAAACACCATATATTTT.